These 15 T cell receptor beta chains originate from one sample sequenced in a study of blood T cell repertoires in COVID-19. Data came from immunoSEQ multiplex PCR; TCRdb stores just in-frame clones and leaves some out. The data hold over 75,000 clones, with about 78% observed a single time. The sequenced sample consisted of peripheral blood. The source of these receptors is a middle-aged man who had recovered from COVID-19.

The gene calls are TRBV5-1 and TRBJ2-3, with D possibly TRBD2 on 5 matching bases. Germline CDR1 reads SGHRS; CDR2 reads YFSETQ. CDR3 length: 15 residues. Trimming took off 0 bases at V and 1 base at J, with 9 bases between the two ends. CDR3 sequence reads: CASSLVSDRTDTQYF. The CDR3 nucleotides are TGCGCCAGCAGCTTGGTTAGCGATCGCACAGATACGCAGTATTTT. The entire variable domain, with the rest obtained from reference TRBV5-1 and TRBJ2-3, is as follows: KAGVTQTPRYLIKTRGQQVTLSCSPISGHRSVSWYQQTPGQGLQFLFEYFSETQRNKGNFPGRFSGRQFSNSRSEMNVSTLELGDSALYLCASSLVSDRTDTQYFGPGTRLTVL.

This clone was picked up a small number of times. The J gene is TRBJ2-2, the V gene TRBV5-1; 7 bases align to TRBD1. V lost 1 base and J lost 0; bases outside the gene matches: 3. CDR3 length: 16 residues. Per germline, CDR1 SGHRS and CDR2 YFSETQ. CDR3 sequence: CASSLLGTANTGELFF. Written as DNA, the CDR3 is TGCGCCAGCAGCTTGCTAGGGACAGCGAACACCGGGGAGCTGTTTTTT.

This clone was found a few times. This sequence joins TRBV9 and TRBJ2-3; 7 bases are a match to TRBD2. This CDR3 has 17 residues. Germline-derived CDR1 and CDR2 are SGDLS and YYNGEE. V was pared by 3 bases and J by 3 bases, with 13 bases of the junction left unmatched. The DNA of the CDR3 is TGTGCCAGCAGCGCTTCAGGGACTAAAGGCCCTACAGATACGCAGTATTTT. Translating it yields CASSASGTKGPTDTQYF.

The V and J genes are TRBV19 and TRBJ2-6, with D perhaps TRBD1 (6 bases). Per the germline V gene, CDR1 is LNHDA and CDR2 is SQIVND (reference sequence). V shed 4 bases and J shed 1 base, with 14 bases lying between them. The CDR3 sequence is 17 residues long. The CDR3 is CASSTPPGTSGANVLTF. The CDR3 DNA sequence: TGTGCCAGTAGTACCCCGCCCGGGACATCTGGGGCCAACGTCCTGACTTTC. Full variable domain (missing parts from reference TRBV19 and TRBJ2-6): DGGITQSPKYLFRKEGQNVTLSCEQNLNHDAMYWYRQDPGQGLRLIYYSQIVNDFQKGDIAEGYSVSREKKESFPLTVTSAQKNPTAFYLCASSTPPGTSGANVLTFGAGSRLTVL.

The rearrangement uses TRBV6-6 and TRBJ1-5; unclear D gene. This CDR3 has 15 residues. With 6 bases removed from V and 1 base from J, the gap between germline ends came to 13 bases. Per germline, CDR1 MNHNY and CDR2 SVGAGI (reference sequence). The CDR3 nucleotides are TGTGCCAGCAGGCGAGACGAGGGCAGCAATCAGCCCCAGCATTTT. This sequence encodes CASRRDEGSNQPQHF.

The V gene is TRBV20-1, the J gene TRBJ2-5; 11 nucleotides align to TRBD2. Germline CDR1 reads DFQATT; CDR2 reads SNEGSKA (reference sequence). Trimming at V came to 3 bases and at J to 5 bases, leaving 8 bases not matched to a gene. This CDR3 comprises 15 residues. The CDR3 DNA follows: TGCAGTGCTAGTTCGTCTAGCGGGGGGCGGGAGACCCAGTACTTC. Encoded protein: CSASSSSGGRETQYF.

The chain carries TRBV20-1 and TRBJ1-5, with unresolved D. This CDR3 has 18 residues. The ends were cut back, 3 bases at V and 0 bases at J, with 21 bases in the middle. Germline V gene data show CDR1 as DFQATT and CDR2 as SNEGSKA (reference sequence). CDR3 in amino acids: CSASMETALSYSNQPQHF. The CDR3 region has the DNA TGCAGTGCTAGTATGGAAACAGCCCTTTCCTATAGCAATCAGCCCCAGCATTTT.

This clone was recorded at least ten times. The rearrangement uses TRBV2 and TRBJ1-5; D gene ambiguous. The length of the CDR3 is 15 residues. Germline V gene lookup returns CDR1 SNHLY and CDR2 FYNNEI. The ends were cut back, 4 bases at V and 0 bases at J, with 10 bases in the middle. The CDR3 sequence: CASSGADYSNQPQHF. In DNA, the CDR3 is TGTGCCAGCAGTGGGGCCGACTATAGCAATCAGCCCCAGCATTTT.

The V and J genes are TRBV11-2 and TRBJ2-1; D call uncertain. Trimming left V 4 bases short and J 10 bases short, with 17 bases between. Per germline, CDR1 SGHAT and CDR2 FQNNGV. This CDR3 has 14 amino acids. The DNA of the CDR3 is TGTGCCAGCAGCTCGTTATCTGAGACACGGGAGCAGTTCTTC. This translates into CASSSLSETREQFF.

The rearrangement links TRBV3-1 (or the pseudogene TRBV3-2) to TRBJ2-5, with 10 bases lining up with TRBD2. Trimming removed 4 bases from V and 5 bases from J; junction bases left unmatched: 10. This CDR3 spans 16 amino acids. From germline, CDR1 is LGHDT and CDR2 YNNKEL (reference sequence). The CDR3 coding sequence is TGTGCCAGCAGCCTCGCCCAGCGGGAGGGCCAGGAGACCCAGTACTTC. Translating it yields CASSLAQREGQETQYF.

The CDR3 loop reads CAWSVQENTEAFF. The CDR3 coding sequence is TGTGCCTGGAGTGTACAGGAAAACACTGAAGCTTTCTTT. The rearrangement links TRBV30 to TRBJ1-1, with D possibly TRBD1 on 5 matching bases. Germline V gives CDR1 GTSNPN, CDR2 SVGIG (reference sequence). The CDR3 has 13 residues. Deletions cut 0 bases from V and 2 bases from J, with 7 bases between.

CDR3 coding DNA: TGTGCCAGTAGTATGAATAGCGGGATTTACAATGAGCAGTTCTTC. Its translation is CASSMNSGIYNEQFF. The chain combines TRBV19 with TRBJ2-1; 8 bases are shared with TRBD2. CDR1 LNHDA and CDR2 SQIVND come from the germline V gene (reference sequence). The trim removed 3 bases at V and 4 bases at J, leaving 5 bases unmatched. This CDR3 has 15 amino acids.

The chain is built from TRBV5-1 and TRBJ2-7; 12 bases are shared with TRBD1. This CDR3 region has 16 residues. CDR1 and CDR2 from the germline V gene are SGHRS and YFSETQ. After removal of 3 bases from V and 5 bases from J, the junction contained 9 bases not matched to a gene. The CDR3 DNA reads TGCGCCAGCAGCTACCGGCCCGGGACAGGGGGCAACGAGCAGTACTTC. Amino acid sequence: CASSYRPGTGGNEQYF.

The chain has TRBV6-5 and TRBJ2-7; 7 bases agree with TRBD1. V gave up 8 bases and J gave up 7 bases; unmatched junction bases: 14. The germline CDR1 and CDR2 sequences are MNHEY and SVGAGI. This CDR3 spans 14 amino acids. Here the CDR3 reads CASHSKIQGNEQYF. The DNA for the CDR3 is TGTGCCAGCCATAGTAAAATACAGGGGAATGAGCAGTACTTC.

The chain uses TRBV3-1 (or the pseudogene TRBV3-2) and TRBJ2-5; 12 nucleotides align to TRBD2. The CDR3 is made up of 16 amino acids. Losses at the gene ends were 1 base for V and 5 bases for J; bases not matched to a gene: 5. From germline, CDR1 is LGHDT and CDR2 YNNKEL (reference sequence). The CDR3 region has the DNA TGTGCCAGCAGCCAAGCGACTAGCGGGAGAAGGGAGACCCAGTACTTC. Translation: CASSQATSGRRETQYF.